The 22 T cell receptor beta chains given below trace back to one sample, sequenced in a study of shared clonotypes between healthy human individuals. Here immunoSEQ multiplex PCR was the method, and the copy in TCRdb shows in-frame clones only, minus some. The data show around 1.1 million clones, about four fifths seen once. Input material: memory CD4+ T cells from PBMCs. Sample subset: CD45RA-negative fraction. These receptors were obtained from a man aged 18 to 35 in good health. Some clones in this sample may be carry-over from other donors' samples.

As regards this clone: Possible read error: a much larger clone is one base away. DNA of the CDR3: TGCAGCGTTGAAACATGGGGCACAGATACGCAGTATTTT. It is translated as CSVETWGTDTQYF. The genes are TRBV29-1 and TRBJ2-3; no firm D call. V was trimmed by 2 bases and J by 1 base, leaving 7 bases between them. The CDR3 has 13 amino acids. CDR1 SQVTM and CDR2 ANQGSEA come from the germline V gene.

The rearrangement uses TRBV29-1 and TRBJ2-2, with 7 bases matching TRBD1. Germline V lookup: CDR1 SQVTM, CDR2 ANQGSEA. The CDR3 loop spans 14 amino acids. The CDR3 sequence: CIPTRDRNTGELFF. The CDR3 DNA reads TGCATCCCGACTCGGGACAGGAACACCGGGGAGCTGTTTTTT.

Only a few counts were recorded for this clone. The chain joins TRBV18 to TRBJ2-7, with no clear D. The length of the CDR3 is 14 residues. The V gene lost 4 bases and the J gene lost 2 bases, with 12 bases spanning the gap. From germline, CDR1 is KGHSH and CDR2 LQKENI. CDR3 in DNA: TGTGCCAGCTCACGGCAGCCTTATACCTACGAGCAGTACTTC. It specifies CASSRQPYTYEQYF.

This clone is a singleton in its sample. This sequence joins TRBV5-4 and TRBJ2-5, with TRBD2 as a possible D gene (6 bases). The germline CDR1 and CDR2 sequences are SGHNT and YYREEE (reference sequence). V was pared by 5 bases and J by 3 bases, with 14 bases between. This CDR3 contains 14 residues. CDR3 DNA sequence: TGTGCCAGCAGAAGGACGACTAGAGAAGAGACCCAGTACTTC. This codes for CASRRTTREETQYF.

The genes are TRBV10-3 and TRBJ1-3; a weak D match, TRBD1 (6 bases). The CDR3 loop spans 14 amino acids. Germline lookup yields CDR1 ENHRY and CDR2 SYGVKD. V was trimmed by 7 bases and J by 0 bases, leaving 10 bases between them. CDR3 in DNA: TGTGCCATCACCCCAGGGGTCTCTGGAAACACCATATATTTT. As protein: CAITPGVSGNTIYF.

With respect to this clone: The sample contains more than one DNA sequence encoding this CDR3. The chain joins TRBV11-3 to TRBJ2-3; no clear D gene. V dropped 0 bases and J dropped 2 bases, with 6 bases sitting between them. The CDR3 has 14 residues. Germline CDR1 reads SGHNT; CDR2 reads YENEEA. The CDR3 coding sequence is TGTGCCAGCAGCTTAGATCGTGACACAGATACGCAGTATTTT. Its protein is CASSLDRDTDTQYF.

With respect to this clone: One end of the junction varies from germline; a read error may be responsible. The V call is TRBV7-3, the J call TRBJ1-5; 9 bases are a match to TRBD1. Germline V gene lookup returns CDR1 SGHTA and CDR2 FQGTGA. The CDR3 totals 14 residues. The CDR3 reads CASRLGTGRSAPAF. In nucleotides, the CDR3 is TGTGCCAGCAGGCTTGGGACAGGGAGATCAGCCCCAGCATTT.

The chain links TRBV15 to TRBJ1-1, with a weak D call TRBD1 (5 bases). Germline CDR1 LNHNV, CDR2 YYDKDF (reference sequence). V shed 2 bases and J shed 8 bases, with 15 bases lying between them. The CDR3 is 14 amino acids. CDR3 in amino acids: CATSRRREGLEAFF. The CDR3, as DNA: TGTGCCACCAGCAGACGAAGGGAGGGGCTCGAAGCTTTCTTT.

This clone was observed a handful of times. This sample includes further DNA sequences coding for the same CDR3. This CDR3 reads CASSLAGGDEQYF. CDR3 DNA: TGCGCCAGCAGCTTGGCAGGGGGCGACGAGCAGTACTTC. The rearrangement uses TRBV5-1 and TRBJ2-7; TRBD1 matches at 8 bases. J gave up 5 bases and V 0 bases, and 1 base lay outside the gene matches. The CDR3 totals 13 residues. Germline loops: CDR1 SGHRS, CDR2 YFSETQ.

This clone was seen only once. The genes are TRBV19 and TRBJ2-2; D perhaps matches TRBD2 (5 bases). The germline gives CDR1 LNHDA, CDR2 SQIVND (reference sequence). Trimming removed 6 bases at V and 3 bases at J, with 20 bases between. The length of the CDR3 is 17 residues. The CDR3 DNA follows: TGTGCCAGTAGCCCCTTGGGAGAGGAAGGTGACACCGGGGAGCTGTTTTTT. Residues: CASSPLGEEGDTGELFF.

This chain uses TRBV4-2 with TRBJ1-5; maybe TRBD1 (6 bases). This CDR3 is 17 amino acids long. The germline V gene has CDR1 LGHNA and CDR2 YNFKEQ. Trimming removed 0 bases at V and 2 bases at J, with 14 bases between. The CDR3 coding sequence is TGTGCCAGCAGCCAAGAGGTTGGGACATACCGCAATCAGCCCCAGCATTTT. Translated: CASSQEVGTYRNQPQHF.

The chain links TRBV29-1 to TRBJ1-2, with D uncertain. The CDR3 is 12 residues long. The germline CDR1 and CDR2 sequences are SQVTM and ANQGSEA. V gave up 6 bases and J gave up 2 bases, with 10 bases separating them. CDR3 sequence reads: CSVRNPNYGYTF. Here the CDR3 DNA reads TGCAGCGTGAGGAACCCGAACTATGGCTACACCTTC.

The chain uses TRBV5-1 and TRBJ2-7; 7 bases are shared with TRBD1. The CDR3 runs 15 residues. The germline V gene has CDR1 SGHRS and CDR2 YFSETQ. The V gene end was trimmed by 4 bases and the J gene end by 3 bases; junction bases not matched to a gene: 10. CDR3 nucleotides: TGCGCCAGCAGCCGGGGACAGCCAGCTCTCTACGAGCAGTACTTC. Translation: CASSRGQPALYEQYF.

The V and J genes are TRBV11-2 and TRBJ1-5; D is undetermined. V was cut by 1 base and J by 0 bases, with 10 bases left in between. The germline V gene encodes CDR1 SGHAT and CDR2 FQNNGV. The CDR3 totals 16 residues. CDR3 in amino acids: CASSLADTYSNQPQHF. CDR3 nucleotides: TGTGCCAGCAGCTTAGCCGACACTTATAGCAATCAGCCCCAGCATTTT.

The chain is built from TRBV28 and TRBJ2-2; unclear D gene. The CDR3 totals 11 residues. The V gene's germline CDR1 is MDHEN and CDR2 SYDVKM. V was shortened by 7 bases and J by 8 bases, with 8 bases between the two germline ends. For the CDR3, the DNA is TGTGCCAGCACCCTTTTGGGGGAGCTGTTTTTT. As protein: CASTLLGELFF.

The rearrangement uses TRBV2 and TRBJ2-7, with a weak D call TRBD1 (6 bases). Germline CDR1 reads SNHLY; CDR2 reads FYNNEI. The CDR3 is made up of 13 amino acids. Trimming took 4 bases from V and 5 from J, leaving 12 bases between them. CDR3 DNA sequence: TGTGCCAGCAGTGCTCCCGGACAGCACGAGCAGTACTTC. Its translation is CASSAPGQHEQYF.

The chain couples TRBV6-5 to TRBJ2-1; no clear D gene. Germline CDR1 reads MNHEY; CDR2 reads SVGAGI. V was clipped by 6 bases and J by 0 bases, with 12 bases between them. The CDR3 sequence is 15 residues long. The CDR3 region is CASRKTSDSYNEQFF. DNA of the CDR3: TGTGCCAGCAGGAAGACAAGTGACTCCTACAATGAGCAGTTCTTC.

In its sample, this clone was seen many times. This chain links TRBV11-2 with TRBJ2-1, with D hard to call. Looked up from germline, CDR1 is SGHAT and CDR2 is FQNNGV. Trimming cost V 5 bases and J 0 bases, with 11 bases left between them. This CDR3 contains 15 residues. CDR3 nucleotides: TGTGCCAGCAGCCCCACAACATCCTCCTACAATGAGCAGTTCTTC. Translating gives CASSPTTSSYNEQFF.

This chain joins TRBV27 and TRBJ2-4, with D uncertain. The V and J ends lost 6 bases and 0 bases respectively, with 6 bases between them. There are 13 residues in the CDR3. Germline CDR1 MNHEY, CDR2 SMNVEV (reference sequence). CDR3 loop: CASSQIAKNIQYF. The CDR3 coding sequence is TGTGCCAGCAGCCAGATAGCCAAAAACATTCAGTACTTC.

The V and J genes are TRBV4-2 and TRBJ2-5, with D possibly being TRBD2 (5 bases). The V gene's germline CDR1 is LGHNA and CDR2 YNFKEQ. V was trimmed by 0 bases and J by 11 bases, leaving 25 bases between them. The CDR3 is made up of 17 amino acids. CDR3 in DNA: TGTGCCAGCAGCCAAGAAGCCAACAGCGGCCAGTACCTAGAGCAGTACTTC. Amino acids: CASSQEANSGQYLEQYF.

This rearrangement joins TRBV21-1 to TRBJ2-1. TRBV21-1 is marked as a pseudogene. The CDR3 length is 19 residues. DNA for the CDR3: TGTGCCAGCAGCATCCAGGGCCCTTATGTGGGAGACTCCTACAATGAGCAGTTCTTC. Its translation is CASSIQGPYVGDSYNEQFF.

The rearrangement links TRBV27 to TRBJ2-7; tentatively, D is TRBD2 (5 bases). The CDR3 runs to 14 residues. Germline values: CDR1 MNHEY, CDR2 SMNVEV (reference sequence). Trimming stripped 7 bases from V and 3 bases from J, with 16 bases between. For the CDR3, the DNA is TGTGCCAGCACCGTGAGGGCAGCCTACTACGAGCAGTACTTC. Protein sequence: CASTVRAAYYEQYF.